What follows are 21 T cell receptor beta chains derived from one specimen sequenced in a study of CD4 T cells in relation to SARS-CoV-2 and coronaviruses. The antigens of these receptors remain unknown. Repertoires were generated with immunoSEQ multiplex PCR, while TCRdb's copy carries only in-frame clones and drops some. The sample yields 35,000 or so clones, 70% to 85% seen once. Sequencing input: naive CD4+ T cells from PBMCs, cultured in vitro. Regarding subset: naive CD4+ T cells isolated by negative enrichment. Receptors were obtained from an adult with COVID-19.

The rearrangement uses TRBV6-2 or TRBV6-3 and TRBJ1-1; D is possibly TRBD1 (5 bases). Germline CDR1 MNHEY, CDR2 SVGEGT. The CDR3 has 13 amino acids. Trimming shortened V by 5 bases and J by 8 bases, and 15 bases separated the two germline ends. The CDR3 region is CASSPGRGMEAFF. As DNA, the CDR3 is TGTGCCAGCAGTCCGGGACGGGGAATGGAAGCTTTCTTT.

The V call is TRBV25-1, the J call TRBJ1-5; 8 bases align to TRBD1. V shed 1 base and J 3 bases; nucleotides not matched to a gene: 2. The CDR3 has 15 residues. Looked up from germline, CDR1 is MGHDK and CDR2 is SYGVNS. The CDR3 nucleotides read TGTGCCAGCAGTGAATCAGGGGGCTCCAATCAGCCCCAGCATTTT. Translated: CASSESGGSNQPQHF.

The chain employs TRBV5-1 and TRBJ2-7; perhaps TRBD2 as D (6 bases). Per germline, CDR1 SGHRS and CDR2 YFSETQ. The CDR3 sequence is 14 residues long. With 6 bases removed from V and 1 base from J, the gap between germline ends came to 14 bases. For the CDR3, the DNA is TGCGCCAGCACCCCGCCACTAGCATCCTACGAGCAGTACTTC. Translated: CASTPPLASYEQYF. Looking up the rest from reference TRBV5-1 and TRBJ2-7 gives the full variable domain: KAGVTQTPRYLIKTRGQQVTLSCSPISGHRSVSWYQQTPGQGLQFLFEYFSETQRNKGNFPGRFSGRQFSNSRSEMNVSTLELGDSALYLCASTPPLASYEQYFGPGTRLTVT.

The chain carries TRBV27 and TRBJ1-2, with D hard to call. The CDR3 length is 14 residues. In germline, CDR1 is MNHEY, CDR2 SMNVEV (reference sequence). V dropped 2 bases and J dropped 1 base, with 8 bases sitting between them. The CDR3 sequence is CASSLDGFNYGYTF. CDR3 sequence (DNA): TGTGCCAGCAGTTTAGATGGATTTAACTATGGCTACACCTTC.

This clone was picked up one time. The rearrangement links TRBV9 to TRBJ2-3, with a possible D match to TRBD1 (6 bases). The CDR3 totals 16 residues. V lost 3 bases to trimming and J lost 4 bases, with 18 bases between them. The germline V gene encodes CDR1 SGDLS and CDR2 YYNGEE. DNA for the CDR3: TGTGCCAGCAGCGCGGTCCAACACAGGGTCCCAGATACGCAGTATTTT. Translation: CASSAVQHRVPDTQYF.

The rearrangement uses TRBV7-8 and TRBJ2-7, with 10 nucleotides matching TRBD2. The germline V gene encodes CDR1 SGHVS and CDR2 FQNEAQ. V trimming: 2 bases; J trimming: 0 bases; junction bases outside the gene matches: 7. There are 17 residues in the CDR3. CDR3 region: CASSLSGSGRFSYEQYF. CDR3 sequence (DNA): TGTGCCAGCAGCTTATCTGGTAGCGGGAGGTTCTCCTACGAGCAGTACTTC.

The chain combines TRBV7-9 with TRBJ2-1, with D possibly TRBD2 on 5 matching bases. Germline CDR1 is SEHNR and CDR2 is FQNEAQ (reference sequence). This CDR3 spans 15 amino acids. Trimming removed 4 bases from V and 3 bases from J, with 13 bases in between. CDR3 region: CASSSIERRYNEQFF. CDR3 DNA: TGTGCCAGCAGCTCGATCGAGCGGCGCTACAATGAGCAGTTCTTC.

The CDR3: CASSSTGSLSYEQYF. The CDR3 coding sequence is TGTGCCAGCAGTTCCACCGGGAGCCTTTCCTACGAGCAGTACTTC. This chain uses TRBV6-2 or TRBV6-3 with TRBJ2-7, with a weak D call TRBD2 (6 bases). The CDR3 runs 15 residues. Germline CDR1 and CDR2: MNHEY and SVGEGT. V gave up 4 bases and J gave up 1 base, with 14 bases separating them.

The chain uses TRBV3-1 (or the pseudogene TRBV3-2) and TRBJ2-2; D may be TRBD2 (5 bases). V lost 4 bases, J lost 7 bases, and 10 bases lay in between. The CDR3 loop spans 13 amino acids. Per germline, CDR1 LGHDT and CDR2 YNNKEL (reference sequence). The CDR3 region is CASSPRTSGELFF. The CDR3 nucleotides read TGTGCCAGCAGCCCCAGAACTAGCGGGGAGCTGTTTTTT.

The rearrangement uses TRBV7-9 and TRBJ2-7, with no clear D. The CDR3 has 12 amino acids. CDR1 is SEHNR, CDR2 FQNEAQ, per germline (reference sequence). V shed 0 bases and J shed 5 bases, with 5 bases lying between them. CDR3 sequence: CASSLAYHEQYF. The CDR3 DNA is TGTGCCAGCAGCTTAGCCTACCACGAGCAGTACTTC.

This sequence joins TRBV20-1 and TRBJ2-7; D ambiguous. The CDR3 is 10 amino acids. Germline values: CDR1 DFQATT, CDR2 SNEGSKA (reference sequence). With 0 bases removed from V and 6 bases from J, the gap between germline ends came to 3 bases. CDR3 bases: TGCAGTGCTAGAGATGGCGAGCAGTACTTC. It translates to CSARDGEQYF.

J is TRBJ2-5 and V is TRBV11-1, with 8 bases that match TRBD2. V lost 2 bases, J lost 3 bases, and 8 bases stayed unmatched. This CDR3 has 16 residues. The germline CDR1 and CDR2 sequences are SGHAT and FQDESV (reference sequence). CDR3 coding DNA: TGTGCCAGCAGCTTAAGGGGCGGGAGGACCGAAGAGACCCAGTACTTC. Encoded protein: CASSLRGGRTEETQYF.

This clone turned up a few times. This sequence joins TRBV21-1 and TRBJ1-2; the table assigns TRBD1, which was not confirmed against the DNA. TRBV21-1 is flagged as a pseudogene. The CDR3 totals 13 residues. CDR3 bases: TGTGCCAGCAGCACAGGGGGCCGCTATGGCTACACCTTC. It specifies CASSTGGRYGYTF.

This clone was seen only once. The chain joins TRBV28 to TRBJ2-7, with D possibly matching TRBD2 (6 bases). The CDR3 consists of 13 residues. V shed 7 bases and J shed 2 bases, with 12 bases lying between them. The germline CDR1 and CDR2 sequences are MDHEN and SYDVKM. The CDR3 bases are TGTGCCAGCAAAAGGGACTTGCCCTACGAGCAGTACTTC. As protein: CASKRDLPYEQYF.

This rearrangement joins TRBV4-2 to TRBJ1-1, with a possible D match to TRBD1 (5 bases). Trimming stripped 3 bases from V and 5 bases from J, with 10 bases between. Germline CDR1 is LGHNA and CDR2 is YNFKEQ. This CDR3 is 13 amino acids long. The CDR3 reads CASSHGGGTEAFF. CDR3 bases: TGTGCCAGCAGCCATGGCGGGGGGACTGAAGCTTTCTTT.

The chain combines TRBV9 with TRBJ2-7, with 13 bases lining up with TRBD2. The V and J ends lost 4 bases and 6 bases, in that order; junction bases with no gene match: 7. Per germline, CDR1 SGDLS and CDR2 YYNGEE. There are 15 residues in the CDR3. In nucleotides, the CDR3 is TGTGCCAGCAGCCGTTCGACTAGCGGGAGGACCGAGCAGTACTTC. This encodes CASSRSTSGRTEQYF.

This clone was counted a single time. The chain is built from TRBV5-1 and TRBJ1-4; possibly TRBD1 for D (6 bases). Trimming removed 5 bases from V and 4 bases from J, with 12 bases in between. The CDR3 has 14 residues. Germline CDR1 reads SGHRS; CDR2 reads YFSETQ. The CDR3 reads CASSKDRYNEKLFF. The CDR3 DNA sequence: TGCGCCAGCAGTAAGGACAGATATAATGAAAAACTGTTTTTT.

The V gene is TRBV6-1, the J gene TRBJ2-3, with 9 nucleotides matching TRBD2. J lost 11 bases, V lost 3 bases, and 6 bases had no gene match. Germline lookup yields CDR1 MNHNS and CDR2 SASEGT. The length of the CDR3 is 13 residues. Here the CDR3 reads CASSDGGRARQYF. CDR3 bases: TGTGCCAGCAGTGATGGCGGGAGGGCCAGGCAGTATTTT.

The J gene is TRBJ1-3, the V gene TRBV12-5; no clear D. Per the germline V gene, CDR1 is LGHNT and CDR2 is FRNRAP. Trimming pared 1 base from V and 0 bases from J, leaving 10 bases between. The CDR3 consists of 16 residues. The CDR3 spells CASGLERADSGNTIYF. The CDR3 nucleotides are TGTGCTAGTGGTTTGGAGCGGGCCGACTCTGGAAACACCATATATTTT.

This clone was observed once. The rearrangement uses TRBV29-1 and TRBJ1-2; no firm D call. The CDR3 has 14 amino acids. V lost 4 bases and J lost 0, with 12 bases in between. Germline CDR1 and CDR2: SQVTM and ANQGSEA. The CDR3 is CSVAPRLSNYGYTF. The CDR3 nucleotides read TGCAGCGTTGCCCCCCGGCTCTCTAACTATGGCTACACCTTC.

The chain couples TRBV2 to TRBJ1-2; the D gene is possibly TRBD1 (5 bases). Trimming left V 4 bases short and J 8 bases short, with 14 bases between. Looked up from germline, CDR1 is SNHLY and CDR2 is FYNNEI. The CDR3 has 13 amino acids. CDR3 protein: CASSVSRDAGYTF. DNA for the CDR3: TGTGCCAGCAGTGTTTCGAGGGACGCGGGCTACACCTTC.